This T cell receptor beta chain was identified during a study of siplizumab effects on memory and regulatory T cells (dated by TCRdb to the late 2010s). Study-level background: The study examined how the anti-CD2 antibody siplizumab affects alloreactive T-cell subsets in allogeneic mixed lymphocyte reactions built from human PBMCs.

From its cysteine to its phenylalanine, the CDR3 spans 15 amino acids. Only CDR3 DNA is held: 45 bases, read in frame from base 1. Per the germline V gene (reference sequence), LNHDA is the CDR1 and SQIVND is the CDR2. V has 3 bases trimmed and J has 0 bases trimmed; junction bases matching no gene number 2. TCRbeta CDR3 sequencing was performed on sorted unstimulated T cells and on proliferating T cells recovered from mixed lymphocyte reactions. Fresh whole blood from roughly 10 HLA-typed healthy donors was used to isolate PBMCs. Regarding this clone: Its antigen remains unidentified. No much larger clonotype is one base removed from it; base qualities were not supplied.

What the work shows at the level of the full study, not this receptor alone: Siplizumab significantly reduced the cumulative frequency of alloreactive sequences traceable to unstimulated CD4+ memory T cells. A naive or memory phenotype could not be assigned to roughly 80-97% of proliferating CD4+ or CD8+ clones. Unstimulated naive T cells appeared to be more diverse than memory T cells, and naive cells seemed to make a substantial contribution to the alloresponse. Because sequences below about 10^-5 frequency were poorly captured, only a minor fraction of alloreactive clones could be mapped to unstimulated subsets. In reactions with siplizumab, an average of around 70% of mappable alloreactive CD4+ clones were Treg-derived, compared with roughly 26% in control reactions. The suppressive function of proliferating Tregs from siplizumab cultures was not functionally confirmed.

The library relied on the immunoSEQ multiplex PCR assay. Each sample had roughly 100,000 TCR templates assayed by the deep sequencing platform. Genomic DNA extracted from sorted T cells was used for TCRbeta CDR3 sequencing. Regarding the original processing steps: The R programming language was used for clonal analysis of the TCRbeta CDR3 data. Alloreactive CD4+ and CD8+ clones were defined by comparing unstimulated samples with post-reaction CFSE-low samples. By matching sequences to the repertoires of sorted unstimulated Treg and non-Treg cells, each alloreactive CD4+ clone was assigned a regulatory or non-regulatory origin. TCRdb mirrors the immuneACCESS table, restricted to in-frame sequences. Some clones are absent from its copies; in checked studies, under half trace to an unresolved V gene, and the reason for the others is unknown. The DNA was the basis for D and trimming; V, J and clone size are from that table. Within this sample are some 100,000 clones, with 80% to 95% of them counted one time only. 2.6% of the sample is in the top ten clones.

This clonotype originated in a human donor in good health. Some clones in this sample may be carry-over from other donors' samples. Recombination linked TRBV19 to TRBJ1-2; 9 middle bases align to TRBD1. Sequenced: CD4+ T cells sorted from blood. Here the CDR3 is given as CASSMGTGTNYGYTF. The DNA sequence is given as TGTGCCAGTAGTATGGGGACAGGGACTAACTATGGCTACACCTTC.